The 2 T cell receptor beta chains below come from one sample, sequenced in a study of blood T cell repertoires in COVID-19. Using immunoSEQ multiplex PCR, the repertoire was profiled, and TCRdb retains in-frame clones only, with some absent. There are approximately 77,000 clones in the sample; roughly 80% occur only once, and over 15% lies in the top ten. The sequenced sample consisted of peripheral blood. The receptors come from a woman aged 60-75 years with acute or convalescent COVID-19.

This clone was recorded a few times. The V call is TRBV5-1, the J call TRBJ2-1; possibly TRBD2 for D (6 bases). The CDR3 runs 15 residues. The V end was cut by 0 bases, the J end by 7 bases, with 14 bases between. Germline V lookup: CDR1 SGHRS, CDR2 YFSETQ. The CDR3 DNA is TGCGCCAGCAGCTTGGTGGTGGGGGGTCGGAATGAGCAGTTCTTC. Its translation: CASSLVVGGRNEQFF.

CDR3 nucleotides: TGTGCCAGCAGGTTAACAGGGGGTCGCAGCAATCAGCCCCAGCATTTT. Amino acids: CASRLTGGRSNQPQHF. The rearrangement links TRBV21-1 to TRBJ1-5; the table's D call of TRBD1 was not tested on the DNA. TRBV21-1 is listed as a pseudogene. The CDR3 runs 16 residues.